The 24 T cell receptor beta chains below come from one sample, sequenced in a study of cytomegalovirus exposure and HLA in healthy donors. 13 Jbeta primers and 60 Vbeta primers were used for the PCR. Measured with immunoSEQ multiplex PCR; TCRdb has only the in-frame clones, and not every one. The repertoire includes 150,000 to 200,000 clones, 77% of them detected once, and approximately 1.4% sits in the top ten. The sample was PBMCs. The source is a man aged 18 to 29 in good health and CMV-seronegative.

This chain uses TRBV6-8 with TRBJ2-5; D not resolved. The ends were cut back, 4 bases at V and 4 bases at J, with 13 bases in the middle. The V gene's germline CDR1 is MNHGY and CDR2 SAAAGT. The CDR3 spans 14 residues. The CDR3 coding sequence is TGTGCCAGCAGTTTACATCCGGGTCCAGAGACCCAGTACTTC. Translated: CASSLHPGPETQYF.

This rearrangement joins TRBV5-1 to TRBJ2-7, with TRBD1 matching 10 bases. This CDR3 is built from 14 residues. V lost 4 bases, J lost 5 bases, and 6 bases stayed unmatched. Germline lookup yields CDR1 SGHRS and CDR2 YFSETQ. The CDR3 reads CASSVRQGAHEQYF. The CDR3 DNA is TGCGCCAGCAGCGTCCGACAGGGGGCCCACGAGCAGTACTTC.

The chain carries TRBV6-6 and TRBJ2-4; 9 bases are shared with TRBD1. V was clipped by 5 bases and J by 8 bases; unmatched bases: 10. The CDR3 covers 15 residues. The germline V gene has CDR1 MNHNY and CDR2 SVGAGI (reference sequence). This CDR3 is CASSRTGETRHIQYF. The DNA of the CDR3 is TGTGCCAGCAGTCGGACAGGGGAAACCCGGCACATTCAGTACTTC.

Written as DNA, the CDR3 is TGTGCCAGCAGCTGGCACAGGGACACAGATACGCAGTATTTT. It encodes CASSWHRDTDTQYF. The J gene is TRBJ2-3, the V gene TRBV5-8; TRBD1 is a possible D gene (6 bases). Deletions cut 3 bases from V and 2 bases from J, with 10 bases between. The CDR3 consists of 14 residues. Germline values: CDR1 SGHTS, CDR2 YDEGEE.

This sequence joins TRBV10-3 and TRBJ2-3; TRBD2 might be the D (6 bases). Per the germline V gene, CDR1 is ENHRY and CDR2 is SYGVKD. Trimming pared 6 bases from V and 6 bases from J, leaving 16 bases between. The CDR3 has 14 amino acids. The CDR3, as DNA: TGTGCCATCAGGGATGACACGGGAGTGGATACGCAGTATTTT. Its protein product is CAIRDDTGVDTQYF.

V is TRBV19 and J is TRBJ1-1, with D tentatively TRBD1 (5 bases). Deletions cut 5 bases from V and 1 base from J, with 11 bases between. The CDR3 sequence is 14 residues long. In germline, CDR1 is LNHDA, CDR2 SQIVND (reference sequence). The chain's CDR3 is CASSLQGQNTEAFF. In DNA, the CDR3 is TGTGCCAGTAGTCTTCAAGGACAGAACACTGAAGCTTTCTTT.

The J gene is TRBJ2-5, the V gene TRBV19, with TRBD2 matching 7 bases. Losses at the gene ends were 2 bases for V and 2 bases for J; bases not matched to a gene: 8. The CDR3 totals 16 residues. Germline assignment: CDR1 LNHDA and CDR2 SQIVND (reference sequence). The CDR3 region is CASSIKAASGQETQYF. The CDR3 region has the DNA TGTGCCAGTAGTATAAAGGCTGCTAGCGGTCAAGAGACCCAGTACTTC.

The rearrangement uses TRBV6-4 and TRBJ1-5; 9 nucleotides line up with TRBD1. The trim removed 2 bases at V and 3 bases at J, leaving 5 bases unmatched. CDR3 size: 16 residues. The V gene's germline CDR1 is MRHNA and CDR2 SNTAGT. The CDR3 DNA reads TGTGCCAGCAGTGACCGGGGACAGGGTTTCAATCAGCCCCAGCATTTT. Its translation is CASSDRGQGFNQPQHF.

This rearrangement joins TRBV10-3 to TRBJ2-7; a possible D gene is TRBD2 (6 bases). This CDR3 is built from 14 residues. Trimming removed 6 bases from V and 0 bases from J, with 12 bases in between. Per the germline V gene, CDR1 is ENHRY and CDR2 is SYGVKD. The CDR3 sequence: CAIREAGRSYEQYF. CDR3 sequence (DNA): TGTGCCATCAGGGAAGCGGGCCGCTCCTACGAGCAGTACTTC.

This clone was picked up a small number of times. The CDR3 spells CASSGLRRPYNSPLHF. The CDR3 nucleotides read TGTGCCAGCAGTGGTTTGAGGCGCCCCTATAATTCACCCCTCCACTTT. The gene calls are TRBV6-1 and TRBJ1-6; no clear D gene. V was clipped by 4 bases and J by 2 bases, with 12 bases between them. The CDR3 spans 16 residues. The V gene's germline CDR1 is MNHNS and CDR2 SASEGT.

The V and J genes are TRBV5-5 and TRBJ2-7, with D unresolved. Trimming stripped 0 bases from V and 0 bases from J, with 10 bases between. There are 15 residues in the CDR3. Germline loops: CDR1 SGHKS, CDR2 YYEKEE (reference sequence). The CDR3 DNA reads TGTGCCAGCAGCTTGGCCGCCAGGCACTCCTACGAGCAGTACTTC. Translated: CASSLAARHSYEQYF.

The chain combines TRBV5-6 with TRBJ2-5; the match to TRBD1 covers 7 bases. CDR1 is SGHDT and CDR2 is YYEEEE in the germline V gene. With 1 base clipped from V and 4 bases from J, the junction kept 13 bases outside the gene matches. This CDR3 contains 17 residues. The CDR3 spells CASSLSLGGIFGETQYF. The CDR3 DNA follows: TGTGCCAGCAGCTTGTCATTAGGGGGCATATTTGGAGAGACCCAGTACTTC.

As for this clone: This same CDR3 is encoded by further DNA sequences in the sample. This chain links TRBV19 with TRBJ2-3, with D tentatively TRBD2 (5 bases). The CDR3 contains 13 residues. Trimming stripped 4 bases from V and 4 bases from J, with 9 bases between. Germline V gene lookup returns CDR1 LNHDA and CDR2 SQIVND (reference sequence). The CDR3 DNA reads as TGTGCCAGTAGTAGAGGGTTGGCAGATACGCAGTATTTT. Its translation: CASSRGLADTQYF.

Concerning this clone: This sample also contains other DNA sequences that code for the same CDR3. The CDR3 is CASSLASGTDTQYF. The CDR3 bases are TGCGCCAGCAGCTTGGCCTCGGGCACAGATACGCAGTATTTT. V usage is TRBV5-1 and J usage is TRBJ2-3; D is undetermined. Trimming shortened V by 0 bases and J by 1 base, and 6 bases separated the two germline ends. Germline V CDR1 and CDR2: SGHRS, YFSETQ. This CDR3 region has 14 residues. Complete variable domain (other parts from reference TRBV5-1 and TRBJ2-3): KAGVTQTPRYLIKTRGQQVTLSCSPISGHRSVSWYQQTPGQGLQFLFEYFSETQRNKGNFPGRFSGRQFSNSRSEMNVSTLELGDSALYLCASSLASGTDTQYFGPGTRLTVL.

V and J are TRBV6-5 and TRBJ2-7, with 9 bases matching TRBD1. Trimming took 4 bases from V and 3 from J; bases not matched to a gene: 7. CDR3 size: 15 residues. CDR1 and CDR2 from the germline V gene are MNHEY and SVGAGI. For the CDR3, the DNA is TGTGCCAGCAGTTCCTCCGGGACAGGGAACTACGAGCAGTACTTC. Translating it yields CASSSSGTGNYEQYF.

The chain joins TRBV7-9 to TRBJ1-1, with 7 bases identical to TRBD1. CDR1 and CDR2 (germline): SEHNR, FQNEAQ (reference sequence). Trimming removed 5 bases from V and 2 bases from J; junction bases left unmatched: 5. The CDR3 is made up of 14 amino acids. For the CDR3, the DNA is TGTGCCAGCAGCCCACAGGGGCCTAACACTGAAGCTTTCTTT. This sequence encodes CASSPQGPNTEAFF.

The CDR3 bases are TGTGCCAGCAATCCCCCAGGGAAGACCCAGTACTTC. Amino acid sequence: CASNPPGKTQYF. This chain uses TRBV27 with TRBJ2-5; a weak D match, TRBD1 (5 bases). The V and J ends lost 7 bases and 6 bases respectively, with 12 bases between them. CDR3 length: 12 amino acids. Germline assignment: CDR1 MNHEY and CDR2 SMNVEV (reference sequence).

The table lists this clone with a count of one. This chain connects TRBV5-4 to TRBJ2-1, with TRBD2 matching 10 bases. Looked up from germline, CDR1 is SGHNT and CDR2 is YYREEE (reference sequence). The J segment lost 4 bases and the V segment lost 4 bases, leaving 5 bases of the junction unmatched. The CDR3 runs to 15 residues. CDR3 in DNA: TGTGCCAGCAGCGGACCTAGCGGGGGTTACAATGAGCAGTTCTTC. This codes for CASSGPSGGYNEQFF.

This chain joins TRBV7-6 and TRBJ2-1; D is ambiguous. The CDR3 runs to 16 residues. Trimming left V 5 bases short and J 0 bases short, with 14 bases between. Germline CDR1 is SGHVS and CDR2 is FNYEAQ. CDR3 DNA: TGTGCCAGCAGCCAGTTGCCCCGTTTCTCCTACAATGAGCAGTTCTTC. Translated: CASSQLPRFSYNEQFF.

V gene TRBV6-6 combines with J gene TRBJ1-6; TRBD1 is a possible D gene (6 bases). CDR3 length: 13 residues. Germline CDR1 MNHNY, CDR2 SVGAGI (reference sequence). With 2 bases removed from V and 9 bases from J, the gap between germline ends came to 8 bases. The CDR3 DNA reads as TGTGCCAGCAGTTACGACAGGATTTCACCCCTCCACTTT. Protein product: CASSYDRISPLHF.

J is TRBJ2-5 and V is TRBV19, with 8 bases matching TRBD1. The junction had 5 bases not matched to a gene; V was cut back by 2 bases and J by 3 bases. This CDR3 comprises 15 residues. CDR1 LNHDA and CDR2 SQIVND come from the germline V gene (reference sequence). This CDR3 reads CASSILTGVEETQYF. As DNA, the CDR3 is TGTGCCAGTAGTATATTGACAGGGGTGGAAGAGACCCAGTACTTC.

The table lists this clone with many counts. The rearrangement links TRBV2 to TRBJ1-4; D uncertain. Trimming shortened V by 3 bases and J by 8 bases, and 10 bases separated the two germline ends. The CDR3 contains 13 residues. CDR1 SNHLY and CDR2 FYNNEI come from the germline V gene. This CDR3 is CASSDRSPEKLFF. The CDR3 DNA reads as TGTGCCAGCAGTGACAGAAGTCCGGAAAAACTGTTTTTT.

The chain combines TRBV18 with TRBJ1-1; D not resolved. The V gene's germline CDR1 is KGHSH and CDR2 LQKENI. Deletions cut 1 base from V and 3 bases from J, with 3 bases between. This CDR3 contains 12 residues. CDR3 DNA: TGTGCCAGCTCACCACAGCACACTGAAGCTTTCTTT. Amino acid sequence: CASSPQHTEAFF.

DNA of the CDR3: TGTGCCAGCAGTCCCGGGACAGGGTGGGTTGGAAACACCATATATTTT. This encodes CASSPGTGWVGNTIYF. The genes are TRBV6-7 and TRBJ1-3; the match to TRBD1 covers 9 bases. TRBV6-7 is classed as an ORF, of uncertain function. CDR3 length: 16 amino acids. Losses at the gene ends were 5 bases for V and 3 bases for J; bases not matched to a gene: 8.